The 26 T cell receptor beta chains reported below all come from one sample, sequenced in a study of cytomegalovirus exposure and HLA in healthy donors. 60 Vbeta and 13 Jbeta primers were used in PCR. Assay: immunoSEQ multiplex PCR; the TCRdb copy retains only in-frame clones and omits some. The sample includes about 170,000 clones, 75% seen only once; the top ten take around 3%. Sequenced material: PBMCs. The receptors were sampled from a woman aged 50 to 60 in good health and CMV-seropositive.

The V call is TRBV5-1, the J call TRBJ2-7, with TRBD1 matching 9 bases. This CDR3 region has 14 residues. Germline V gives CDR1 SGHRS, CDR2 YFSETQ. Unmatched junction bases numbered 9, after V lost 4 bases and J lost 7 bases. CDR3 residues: CASSADRGGLEQYF. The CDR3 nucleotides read TGCGCCAGCAGCGCCGACAGGGGGGGATTGGAGCAGTACTTC.

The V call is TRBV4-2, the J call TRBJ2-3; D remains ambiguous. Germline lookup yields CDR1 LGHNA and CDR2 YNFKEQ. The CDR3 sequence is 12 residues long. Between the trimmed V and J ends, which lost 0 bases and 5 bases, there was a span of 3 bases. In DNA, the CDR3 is TGTGCCAGCAGCCAAGAGAGAGATACGCAGTATTTT. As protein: CASSQERDTQYF.

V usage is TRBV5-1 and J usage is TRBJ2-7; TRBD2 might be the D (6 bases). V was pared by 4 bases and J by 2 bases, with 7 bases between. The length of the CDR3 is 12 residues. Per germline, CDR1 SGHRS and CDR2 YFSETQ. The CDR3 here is CASSPGAYEQYF. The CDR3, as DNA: TGCGCCAGCAGCCCGGGGGCCTACGAGCAGTACTTC.

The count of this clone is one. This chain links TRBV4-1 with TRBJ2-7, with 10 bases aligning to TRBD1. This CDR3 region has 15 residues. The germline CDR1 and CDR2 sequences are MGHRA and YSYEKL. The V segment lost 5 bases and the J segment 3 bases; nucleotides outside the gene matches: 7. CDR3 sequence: CASSRPGTGVYEQYF. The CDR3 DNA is TGCGCCAGCAGCAGACCCGGGACAGGGGTCTACGAGCAGTACTTC.

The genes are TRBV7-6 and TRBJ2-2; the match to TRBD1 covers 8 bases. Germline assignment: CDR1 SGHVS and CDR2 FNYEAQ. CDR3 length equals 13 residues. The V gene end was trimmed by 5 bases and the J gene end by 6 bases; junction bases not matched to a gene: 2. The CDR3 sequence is CASSQQGAGELFF. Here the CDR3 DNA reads TGTGCCAGCAGCCAACAGGGGGCCGGGGAGCTGTTTTTT.

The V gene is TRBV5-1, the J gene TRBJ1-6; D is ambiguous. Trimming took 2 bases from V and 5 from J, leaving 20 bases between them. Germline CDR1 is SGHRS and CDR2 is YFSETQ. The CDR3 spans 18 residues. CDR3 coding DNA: TGCGCCAGCAGCTTCTTCCCCCGGGGAACTAGCGATAATTCACCCCTCCACTTT. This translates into CASSFFPRGTSDNSPLHF.

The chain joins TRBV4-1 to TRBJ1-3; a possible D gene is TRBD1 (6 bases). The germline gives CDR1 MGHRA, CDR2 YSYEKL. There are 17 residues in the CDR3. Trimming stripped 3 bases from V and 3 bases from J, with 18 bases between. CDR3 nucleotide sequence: TGCGCCAGCAGCCAGACCCCCCAGGGGTTAATTGGAAACACCATATATTTT. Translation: CASSQTPQGLIGNTIYF.

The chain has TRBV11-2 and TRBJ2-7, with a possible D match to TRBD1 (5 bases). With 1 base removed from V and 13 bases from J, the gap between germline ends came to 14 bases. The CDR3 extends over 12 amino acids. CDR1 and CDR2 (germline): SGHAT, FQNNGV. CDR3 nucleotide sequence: TGTGCCAGCAGCTTAGGGTCGGCAGGGCATTACTTC. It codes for CASSLGSAGHYF.

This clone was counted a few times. The CDR3 region is CASILTTGGEAFF. CDR3 in DNA: TGTGCCAGCATTTTAACCACAGGGGGCGAAGCTTTCTTT. V is TRBV2 and J is TRBJ1-1; TRBD1 agrees at 9 bases. The V and J ends lost 7 bases and 8 bases, in that order; junction bases with no gene match: 8. The CDR3 runs 13 residues. The germline V gene encodes CDR1 SNHLY and CDR2 FYNNEI.

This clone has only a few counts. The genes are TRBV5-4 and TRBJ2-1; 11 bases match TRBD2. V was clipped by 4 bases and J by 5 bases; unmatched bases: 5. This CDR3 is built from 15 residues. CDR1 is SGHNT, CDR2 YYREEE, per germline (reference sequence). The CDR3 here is CASSGPGLADNEQFF. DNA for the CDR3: TGTGCCAGCAGCGGTCCGGGACTAGCGGACAATGAGCAGTTCTTC.

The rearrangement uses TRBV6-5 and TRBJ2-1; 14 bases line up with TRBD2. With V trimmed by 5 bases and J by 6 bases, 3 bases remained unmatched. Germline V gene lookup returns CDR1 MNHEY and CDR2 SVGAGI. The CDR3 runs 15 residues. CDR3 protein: CASSRGLAGGNEQFF. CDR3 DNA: TGTGCCAGCAGTCGCGGACTAGCGGGGGGCAATGAGCAGTTCTTC.

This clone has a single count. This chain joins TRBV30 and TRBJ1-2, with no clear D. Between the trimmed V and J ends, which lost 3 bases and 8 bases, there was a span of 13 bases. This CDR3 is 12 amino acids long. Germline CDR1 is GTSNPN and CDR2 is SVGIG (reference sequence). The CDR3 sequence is CAWSQPGGGYTF. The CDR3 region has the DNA TGTGCCTGGAGCCAACCGGGTGGGGGCTACACCTTC.

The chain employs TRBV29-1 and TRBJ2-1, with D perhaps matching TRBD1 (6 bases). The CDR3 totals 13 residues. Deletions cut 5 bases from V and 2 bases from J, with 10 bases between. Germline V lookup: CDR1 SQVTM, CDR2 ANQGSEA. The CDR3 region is CSVHRATYNEQFF. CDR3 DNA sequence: TGCAGCGTTCACAGGGCGACCTACAATGAGCAGTTCTTC.

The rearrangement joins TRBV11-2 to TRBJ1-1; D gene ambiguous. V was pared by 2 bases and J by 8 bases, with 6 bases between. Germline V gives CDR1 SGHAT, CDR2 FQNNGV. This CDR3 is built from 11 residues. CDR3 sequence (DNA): TGTGCCAGCAGCTTACGGAGAGAAGCTTTCTTT. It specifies CASSLRREAFF. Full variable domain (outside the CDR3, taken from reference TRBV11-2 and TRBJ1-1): EAGVAQSPRYKIIEKRQSVAFWCNPISGHATLYWYQQILGQGPKLLIQFQNNGVVDDSQLPKDRFSAERLKGVDSTLKIQPAKLEDSAVYLCASSLRREAFFGQGTRLTVV.

CDR3 bases: TGTGCCACCAGCAGAGAGACAGGGGGTGAAGCTTTCTTT. Translating gives CATSRETGGEAFF. J is TRBJ1-1 and V is TRBV15, with TRBD1 matching 9 bases. J was trimmed by 7 bases and V by 0 bases; bases with no gene match: 0. The CDR3 extends over 13 amino acids. Germline V gene sequence: CDR1 LNHNV, CDR2 YYDKDF (reference sequence).

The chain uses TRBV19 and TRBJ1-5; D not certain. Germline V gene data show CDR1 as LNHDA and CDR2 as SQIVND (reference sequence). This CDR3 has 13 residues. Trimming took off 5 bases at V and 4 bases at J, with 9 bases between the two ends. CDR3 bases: TGTGCCAGTAGTCGTGTGTTGAATCAGCCCCAGCATTTT. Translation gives CASSRVLNQPQHF.

The CDR3, as DNA: TGTGCCAGCAGCAGGGGGGGCCCCCAAGAGACCCAGTACTTC. It encodes CASSRGGPQETQYF. The chain uses TRBV11-2 and TRBJ2-5; TRBD2 might be the D (7 bases). The CDR3 totals 14 residues. Trimming shortened V by 5 bases and J by 1 base, and 11 bases separated the two germline ends. CDR1 is SGHAT and CDR2 is FQNNGV in the germline V gene.

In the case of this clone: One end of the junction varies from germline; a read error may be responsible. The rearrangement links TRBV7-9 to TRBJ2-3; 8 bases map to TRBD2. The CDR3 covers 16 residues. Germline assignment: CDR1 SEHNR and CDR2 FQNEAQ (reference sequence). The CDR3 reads CSSSLVTGGRTDTQYF. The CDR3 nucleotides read TGTTCCAGCAGCTTAGTAACGGGGGGGCGCACAGATACGCAGTATTTT.

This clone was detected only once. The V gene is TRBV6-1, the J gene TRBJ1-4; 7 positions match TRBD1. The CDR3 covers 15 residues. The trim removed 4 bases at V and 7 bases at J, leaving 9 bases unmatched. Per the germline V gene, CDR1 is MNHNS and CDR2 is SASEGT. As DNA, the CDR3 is TGTGCCAGCAGTGTACAGGGGCTGGGGGGTGAAAAACTGTTTTTT. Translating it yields CASSVQGLGGEKLFF.

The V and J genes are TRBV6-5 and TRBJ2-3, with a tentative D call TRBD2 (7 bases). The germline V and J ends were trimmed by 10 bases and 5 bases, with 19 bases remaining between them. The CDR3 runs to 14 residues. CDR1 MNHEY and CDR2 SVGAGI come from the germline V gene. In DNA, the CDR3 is TGTGCCACTGTTAGGGGGGGCTCGGAAGATACGCAGTATTTT. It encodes CATVRGGSEDTQYF.

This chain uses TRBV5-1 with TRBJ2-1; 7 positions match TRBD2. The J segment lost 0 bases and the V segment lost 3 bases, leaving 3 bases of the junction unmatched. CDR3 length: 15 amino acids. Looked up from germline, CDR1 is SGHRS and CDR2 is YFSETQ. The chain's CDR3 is CASSWGGGSYNEQFF. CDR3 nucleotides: TGCGCCAGCAGCTGGGGCGGGGGCTCCTACAATGAGCAGTTCTTC.

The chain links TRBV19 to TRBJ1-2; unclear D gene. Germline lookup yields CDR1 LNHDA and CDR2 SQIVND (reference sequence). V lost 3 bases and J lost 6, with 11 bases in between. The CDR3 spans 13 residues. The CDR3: CASSIPTVHGYTF. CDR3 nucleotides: TGTGCCAGTAGTATCCCCACAGTCCATGGCTACACCTTC.

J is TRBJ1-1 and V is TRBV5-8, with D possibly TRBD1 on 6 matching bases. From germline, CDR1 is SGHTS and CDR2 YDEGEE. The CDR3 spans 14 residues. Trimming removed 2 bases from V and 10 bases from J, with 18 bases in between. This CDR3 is CASSFPQGRGTAFF. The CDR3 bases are TGTGCCAGCAGCTTCCCACAGGGCAGGGGAACAGCTTTCTTT.

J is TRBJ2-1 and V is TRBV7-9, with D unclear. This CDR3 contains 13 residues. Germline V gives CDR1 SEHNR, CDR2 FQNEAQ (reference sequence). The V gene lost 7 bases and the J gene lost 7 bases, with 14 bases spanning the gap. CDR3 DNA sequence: TGTGCCAGCACCACCCCCCCCGGGAATGAGCAGTTCTTC. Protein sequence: CASTTPPGNEQFF.

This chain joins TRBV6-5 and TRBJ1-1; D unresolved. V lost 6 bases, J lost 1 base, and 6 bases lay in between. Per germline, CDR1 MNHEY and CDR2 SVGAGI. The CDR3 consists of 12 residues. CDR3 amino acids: CASRRGNTEAFF. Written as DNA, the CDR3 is TGTGCCAGCAGGCGGGGGAACACTGAAGCTTTCTTT.

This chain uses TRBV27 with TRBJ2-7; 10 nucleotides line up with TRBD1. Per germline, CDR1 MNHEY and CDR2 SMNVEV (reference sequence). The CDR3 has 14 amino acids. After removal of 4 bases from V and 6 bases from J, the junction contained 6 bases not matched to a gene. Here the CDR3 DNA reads TGTGCCAGCAGTTACACCGGGACAGGGGTCGAGCAGTACTTC. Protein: CASSYTGTGVEQYF.